This T cell receptor beta chain was recovered during a study of blood T cell repertoires in COVID-19 (dated by TCRdb to 2018 to 2020). Study-level background: The collaborator samples originated in the United States, Italy and Spain and spanned the acute and convalescent phases of COVID-19. The prospective study material was composed of cDNA or gDNA derived from T cells, B-cell-depleted T cells, or PBMCs. Subjects who had been exposed to COVID-19, were actively infected with it, or had recovered from it provided the deeply sampled blood TCRbeta repertoires that made up the dataset. The repertoires were made available in a free public database intended to serve as a resource for research on the immune response to SARS-CoV-2. The samples were drawn from two sources: the first 160 participants of the ongoing ImmuneRACE study, and 1,200 or so subjects contributed by 6 global collaborators. Nearly every sample came with metadata listing a de-identified subject ID, COVID-19 status, age in years and sex. Where HLA class I and class II types were available, the types were taken from metadata supplied by the sample provider, not from assay-based typing.

As encoded in the germline V gene, CDR1 is SGHTA while CDR2 is FQGNSA. Between the V and J ends, shortened by 1 base and 3 bases respectively, the junction contains 7 bases. There are 14 amino acids in the CDR3, from cysteine to phenylalanine inclusive. Only the CDR3 DNA is retained, 42 bases long and in frame from the first base. What the work shows at the level of the full study, not this receptor alone: How much clinical and demographic metadata was included differed by source and by participant, and the metadata was provided uncurated.

The immunoSEQ Assay, a bias-controlled multiplex PCR, was used to amplify TCRbeta CDR3 regions from genomic DNA. For the original study's pipeline: Nucleated cell counts per sample were estimated from amplification of reference gene primers within the assay. To quantify the absolute abundance of each unique TCRbeta CDR3 rearrangement, sequence reads were collapsed and filtered. For each sample, productive Simpson clonality was calculated by taking the square root of Simpson's diversity index across productive rearrangements. TCRdb mirrors the immuneACCESS table, restricted to in-frame sequences. Some clones are absent from its copies; in checked studies, under half trace to an unresolved V gene, and the reason for the others is unknown. The V and J calls and clone size come from that table; D and trimming were worked out from the DNA. For this sample the table gives roughly 300,000 clones, of which under 90% were detected only once. Together, the top ten hold approximately 1.8% of the sample.

Comment on this clone: Its antigen is unknown. No base quality information exists; no much larger clone differs at one position.

In Seattle, one collaborating source enrolled patients while the infection was active and tracked those patients longitudinally over the course of disease. Whole blood was collected in K2EDTA tubes by collaborating institutions according to the institutions' own protocols. For TCRbeta analysis, collaborators shipped samples in one of three forms: frozen whole blood, isolated PBMCs, or DNA extracted from either of those sample types. The rearrangement combines TRBV7-2 with TRBJ1-5; tentative D gene TRBD1, with 5 bases matching. Sequencing was done on a sample of peripheral blood. The receptor was derived from a woman aged 25-40 years with COVID-19, enrolled during active disease. The CDR3 reads CASSLVGVNQPQHF. The nucleotide sequence is TGTGCCAGCAGCTTAGTAGGGGTCAATCAGCCCCAGCATTTT.